Included here is one T cell receptor (beta chain) sequence, with context. Its antigen is unidentified. Trimming left V 4 bases short and J 6 bases short, with 30 bases between. This CDR3 contains 19 residues. The germline CDR1 and CDR2 sequences are LNHDA and SQIVND (reference sequence). This sample was included in a study of cytomegalovirus exposure and HLA in healthy donors. Study-wide points: Later on, a genetic analysis was performed. It linked a missense variant in DCLRE1C with V- and J-gene trimming of TCR beta.

Primers included in the PCR were 60 Vbeta and 13 Jbeta primers. The repertoire was sequenced with immunoSEQ multiplex PCR; TCRdb's copy has only in-frame clones and lacks some. The sample lists approximately 210,000 clones, roughly 80% occurring once. The TCR was taken from a man in his forties in good health and CMV-seropositive. The V gene is TRBV19, the J gene TRBJ1-2; D is undetermined. Specimen: PBMCs. As DNA, the CDR3 is TGTGCCAGTAGTACCCGACACAACAGCCAAAACGGGGTGGTAAATGGCTACACCTTC. This sequence encodes CASSTRHNSQNGVVNGYTF.